These T cell receptor beta chains were read from a single sample in a study of blood T cell repertoires in COVID-19. The data were produced by immunoSEQ multiplex PCR, yet TCRdb's version contains in-frame clones alone and is incomplete. The top ten hold roughly 2.3% of the sample, which has under 250,000 clones, around 82% seen once. Sequenced input: peripheral blood. These receptor sequences come from a woman in her fifties or sixties with acute or convalescent COVID-19. The CDR3 runs from the conserved cysteine through the conserved F or W. The D gene is left open where the match is weak. Clone size is not always given. Where it is, it says once, few, many or a class for expanded clones.

j_call: TRBJ2-7
v_call: TRBV2
d_call: .
cdr3_length: 13
clone_size: .
cdr3_nt: TGTGCCAGCAGTGCCGAGGGCGCCTACGAGCAGTACTTC
cdr3_aa: CASSAEGAYEQYF

j_call: TRBJ2-2
v_call: TRBV6-5
d_call: .
cdr3_length: 14
clone_size: .
cdr3_nt: TGTGCCAGCAAGGGTTTAGGGGTTGCCGGGGAGCTGTTTTTT
cdr3_aa: CASKGLGVAGELFF

j_call: TRBJ1-2
v_call: TRBV6-5
d_call: .
cdr3_length: 16
clone_size: .
cdr3_nt: TGTGCCAGCAGTTACGGTCAAGGGGCGGGAACGGGGGGCTACACCTTC
cdr3_aa: CASSYGQGAGTGGYTF

j_call: TRBJ1-2
v_call: TRBV5-4
d_call: TRBD1
cdr3_length: 14
clone_size: .
cdr3_nt: TGTGCCAGCAGCTTGCCAGGGGGCGAGGATCGCTACACCTTC
cdr3_aa: CASSLPGGEDRYTF

j_call: TRBJ2-1
v_call: TRBV10-2
d_call: .
cdr3_length: 15
clone_size: .
cdr3_nt: TGCGCCACCCAATGGGAGCGGAGCTCCTACAATGAGCAGTTCTTC
cdr3_aa: CATQWERSSYNEQFF

j_call: TRBJ1-1
v_call: TRBV5-5
d_call: .
cdr3_length: 17
clone_size: .
cdr3_nt: TGTGCCAGCAGCTTGGTAGGGACACTGCAAAGGGGCACTGAAGCTTTCTTT
cdr3_aa: CASSLVGTLQRGTEAFF

j_call: TRBJ1-1
v_call: TRBV5-1
d_call: TRBD1
cdr3_length: 15
clone_size: once
cdr3_nt: TGCGCCAGCAGCGCCGACACCGGGACAGGGAATGAAGCTTTCTTT
cdr3_aa: CASSADTGTGNEAFF

j_call: TRBJ2-7
v_call: TRBV12-3/TRBV12-4
d_call: .
cdr3_length: 13
clone_size: .
cdr3_nt: TGTGCCAGCAGTCGCGGGGAGACCTACGAGCAGTACTTC
cdr3_aa: CASSRGETYEQYF

j_call: TRBJ2-3
v_call: TRBV4-2
d_call: .
cdr3_length: 14
clone_size: .
cdr3_nt: TGTGCCAGCAGCCAAGATAACCTATTGAATACGCAGTATTTT
cdr3_aa: CASSQDNLLNTQYF

j_call: TRBJ1-2
v_call: TRBV30
d_call: .
cdr3_length: 14
clone_size: .
cdr3_nt: TGTGCCTGGAGTGTACAGACAGCTAACTATGGCTACACCTTC
cdr3_aa: CAWSVQTANYGYTF

j_call: TRBJ1-1
v_call: TRBV30
d_call: .
cdr3_length: 14
clone_size: once
cdr3_nt: TGTGCCTGGAGCTATTTTCAGGGGACCACTGAAGCTTTCTTT
cdr3_aa: CAWSYFQGTTEAFF

j_call: TRBJ1-1
v_call: TRBV6-1
d_call: .
cdr3_length: 13
clone_size: .
cdr3_nt: TGTGCCAGCAGTCTCGTCTCTGACACTGAAGCTTTCTTT
cdr3_aa: CASSLVSDTEAFF

j_call: TRBJ1-6
v_call: TRBV27
d_call: .
cdr3_length: 16
clone_size: .
cdr3_nt: TGTGCCAGCAGCATGAGGGTCCCGATACTGCTTTCACCCCTCCACTTT
cdr3_aa: CASSMRVPILLSPLHF

j_call: TRBJ2-5
v_call: TRBV7-2
d_call: .
cdr3_length: 13
clone_size: .
cdr3_nt: TGTGCCAGCAGCTGGGGCCGTAGAGAGACCCAGTACTTC
cdr3_aa: CASSWGRRETQYF

j_call: TRBJ2-3
v_call: TRBV7-8
d_call: .
cdr3_length: 13
clone_size: .
cdr3_nt: TGTGCCAGCAGCCCCACCCGGACAGATACGCAGTATTTT
cdr3_aa: CASSPTRTDTQYF

j_call: TRBJ2-3
v_call: TRBV9
d_call: .
cdr3_length: 15
clone_size: .
cdr3_nt: TGTGCCAGCAGCCCAGGAACTAGCCTCACAGATACGCAGTATTTT
cdr3_aa: CASSPGTSLTDTQYF